This passage covers 9 T cell receptor beta chains from one sample sequenced in a study of T cells in tuberculosis. The assay was immunoSEQ multiplex PCR, and TCRdb's table has in-frame clones only and misses some. The sample shows 25,000 to 35,000 clones, roughly 90% of them seen only once. Source material: PBMCs. Receptors were obtained from a donor aged 10 to 29 with latent tuberculosis or without tuberculosis infection. Some clones in this sample may be carry-over from other donors' samples.

The rearrangement links TRBV4-1 to TRBJ2-2, with 7 bases aligning to TRBD2. This CDR3 has 17 residues. Losses at the gene ends were 1 base for V and 3 bases for J; bases not matched to a gene: 8. CDR1 MGHRA and CDR2 YSYEKL come from the germline V gene. The CDR3 DNA is TGCGCCAGCAGCCAAGCCCCTGAGCGGGGATACACCGGGGAGCTGTTTTTT. As protein: CASSQAPERGYTGELFF.

The rearrangement uses TRBV18 and TRBJ2-3; 12 bases align to TRBD2. The CDR3 totals 15 residues. V gave up 4 bases and J gave up 4 bases; unmatched junction bases: 3. Germline assignment: CDR1 KGHSH and CDR2 LQKENI. DNA of the CDR3: TGTGCCAGCTCACTAGGACTAGCGGGACCAGATACGCAGTATTTT. Protein sequence: CASSLGLAGPDTQYF. Full variable domain (missing parts from reference TRBV18 and TRBJ2-3): NAGVMQNPRHLVRRRGQEARLRCSPMKGHSHVYWYRQLPEEGLKFMVYLQKENIIDESGMPKERFSAEFPKEGPSILRIQQVVRGDSAAYFCASSLGLAGPDTQYFGPGTRLTVL.

This clone rates as medium-sized (0.01 to 0.1%). The chain joins TRBV7-9 to TRBJ1-5, with D hard to call. V was clipped by 0 bases and J by 0 bases, with 12 bases between them. The V gene's germline CDR1 is SEHNR and CDR2 FQNEAQ (reference sequence). The CDR3 spans 17 residues. The DNA of the CDR3 is TGTGCCAGCAGCTTAGCAGTACAGCCTTATAGCAATCAGCCCCAGCATTTT. It specifies CASSLAVQPYSNQPQHF.

The gene calls are TRBV5-4 and TRBJ2-5; TRBD2 matches at 7 bases. The CDR3 loop spans 17 amino acids. Germline assignment: CDR1 SGHNT and CDR2 YYREEE (reference sequence). In nucleotides, the CDR3 is TGTGCTTCGACGGGGGGACCTGGCGGACTAGATAGAATTACCCAGTACTTC. Amino acids: CASTGGPGGLDRITQYF.

This clone was picked up one time. The chain carries TRBV30 and TRBJ1-1; 7 nucleotides align to TRBD1. From germline, CDR1 is GTSNPN and CDR2 SVGIG (reference sequence). The CDR3 extends over 15 amino acids. J was trimmed by 1 base and V by 3 bases; bases with no gene match: 8. CDR3 amino acids: CAWSRLGQSNTEAFF. In DNA, the CDR3 is TGTGCCTGGAGCCGGCTGGGACAGTCGAACACTGAAGCTTTCTTT.

The rearrangement joins TRBV14 to TRBJ2-1; D is possibly TRBD2 (6 bases). Germline V CDR1 and CDR2: SGHDN, FVKESK. Trimming removed 4 bases at V and 3 bases at J, with 16 bases between. The CDR3 sequence is 16 residues long. CDR3 residues: CASSPFPSAYYNEQFF. The CDR3 region has the DNA TGTGCCAGCAGCCCCTTTCCTAGCGCATACTACAATGAGCAGTTCTTC.

The chain uses TRBV5-1 and TRBJ2-1, with TRBD2 as a possible D gene (6 bases). Per the germline V gene, CDR1 is SGHRS and CDR2 is YFSETQ. Trimming stripped 2 bases from V and 0 bases from J, with 12 bases between. This CDR3 has 16 amino acids. The CDR3 here is CASSLSGLSSYNEQFF. The CDR3 DNA reads TGCGCCAGCAGCTTAAGCGGGCTAAGCTCCTACAATGAGCAGTTCTTC.

CDR3 sequence: CASSLGQGPYNEQFF. The CDR3 DNA is TGCGCCAGCAGCTTGGGACAGGGGCCCTACAATGAGCAGTTCTTC. The V and J genes are TRBV5-1 and TRBJ2-1, with 8 bases that match TRBD1. Germline loops: CDR1 SGHRS, CDR2 YFSETQ. This CDR3 comprises 15 residues. With 0 bases clipped from V and 2 bases from J, the junction kept 1 base outside the gene matches.

This sequence joins TRBV9 and TRBJ2-1; no clear D gene. V dropped 4 bases and J dropped 9 bases, with 17 bases sitting between them. The CDR3 runs to 14 residues. CDR1 and CDR2 from the germline V gene are SGDLS and YYNGEE. The CDR3 sequence: CASSTQTGSGEQFF. The DNA for the CDR3 is TGTGCCAGCAGCACCCAGACCGGATCGGGTGAGCAGTTCTTC.